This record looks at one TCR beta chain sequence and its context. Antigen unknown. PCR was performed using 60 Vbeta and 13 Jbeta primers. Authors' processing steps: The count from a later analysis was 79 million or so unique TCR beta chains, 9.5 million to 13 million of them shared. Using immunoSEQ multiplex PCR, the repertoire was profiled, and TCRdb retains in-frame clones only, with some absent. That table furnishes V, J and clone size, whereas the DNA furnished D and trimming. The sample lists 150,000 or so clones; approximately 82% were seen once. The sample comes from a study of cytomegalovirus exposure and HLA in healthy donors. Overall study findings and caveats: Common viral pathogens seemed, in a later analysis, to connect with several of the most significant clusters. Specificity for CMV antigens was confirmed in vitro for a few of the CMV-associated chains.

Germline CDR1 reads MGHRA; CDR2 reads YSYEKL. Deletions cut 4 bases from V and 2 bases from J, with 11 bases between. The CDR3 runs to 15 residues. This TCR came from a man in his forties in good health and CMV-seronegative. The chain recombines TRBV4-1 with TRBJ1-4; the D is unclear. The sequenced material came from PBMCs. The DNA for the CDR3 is TGCGCCAGCAGCCGTACCACTGGTACTAATGAAAAACTGTTTTTT. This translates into CASSRTTGTNEKLFF.